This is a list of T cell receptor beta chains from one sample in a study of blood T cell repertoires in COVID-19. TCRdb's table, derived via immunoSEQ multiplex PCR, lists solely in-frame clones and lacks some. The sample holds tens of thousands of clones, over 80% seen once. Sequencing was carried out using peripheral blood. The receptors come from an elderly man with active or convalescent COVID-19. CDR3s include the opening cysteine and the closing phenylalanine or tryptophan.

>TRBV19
CASSLRKQDSEAFF
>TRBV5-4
CASSTTSGSSYNEQFF
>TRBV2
CASRGAAYEQYF
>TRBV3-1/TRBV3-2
CASSPRQAGNEQFF
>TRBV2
CASRVEVAGGTGELFF
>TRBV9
CASSVGLAAADTQYF
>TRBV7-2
CASSLVGGAQPQHF
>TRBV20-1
CSASYVGDTEAFF
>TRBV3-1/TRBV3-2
CASSQETSGFSYEQYF
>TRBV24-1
CATSEGGLETQYF
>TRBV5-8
CASSLDLQTSYEQYF
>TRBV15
CATSRGTSDEKLFF
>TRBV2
CASSESRSTDTQYF
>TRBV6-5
CASSYSISRSHEQYF
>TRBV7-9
CASSPPGQTVSGNTIYF
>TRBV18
CASSPWGGRVSYNEQFF
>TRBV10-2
CASNHNMNTEAFF
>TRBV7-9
CASSLFGDTEAFF